One sample yielded the 29 T cell receptor beta chains listed below, sequenced in a study of beta chain features in type 1 diabetes. Notes on the study in general: TCRB CDR3s from Type 1 diabetes patients were moderately but significantly shorter in all four CD4+ subsets.

TCRB transcripts that were expressed got sequenced, as all of the isolated RNA had been reverse transcribed. Here immunoSEQ multiplex PCR was the method, and the copy in TCRdb shows in-frame clones only, minus some. The sample carries about 660,000 clones, around an eighth recorded once. These receptors are not linked to any known antigen. The sequenced sample consisted of naive CD4+ T cells from blood. These receptors came from a man aged 18-30 years with type 1 diabetes.

This clone was seen only a few times. This chain uses TRBV20-1 with TRBJ1-2; D is unresolved. CDR1 and CDR2 (germline): DFQATT, SNEGSKA (reference sequence). The CDR3 loop spans 11 amino acids. Deletions cut 6 bases from V and 6 bases from J, with 11 bases between. The CDR3 DNA sequence: TGCAGTGCCCAGACAAGGGATGGCTACACCTTC. It encodes CSAQTRDGYTF.

V and J are TRBV2 and TRBJ1-1, with D possibly matching TRBD1 (6 bases). The CDR3 covers 12 residues. V was clipped by 5 bases and J by 8 bases, with 12 bases between them. Germline loops: CDR1 SNHLY, CDR2 FYNNEI. The CDR3 spells CASSLDRFEAFF. The CDR3 coding sequence is TGTGCCAGCAGTCTGGACAGATTCGAAGCTTTCTTT. The entire variable domain, with the rest obtained from reference TRBV2 and TRBJ1-1, is as follows: EPEVTQTPSHQVTQMGQEVILRCVPISNHLYFYWYRQILGQKVEFLVSFYNNEISEKSEIFDDQFSVERPDGSNFTLKIRSTKLEDSAMYFCASSLDRFEAFFGQGTRLTVV.

This clone was detected only a few times. The chain carries TRBV9 and TRBJ2-7; TRBD1 agrees at 9 bases. The germline V gene has CDR1 SGDLS and CDR2 YYNGEE. CDR3 length equals 15 residues. V was pared by 4 bases and J by 0 bases, with 5 bases of the junction left unmatched. The CDR3 nucleotides are TGTGCCAGCAGCCACGGGACAGGGAACTCCTACGAGCAGTACTTC. This sequence encodes CASSHGTGNSYEQYF.

This clone has just a few counts. The chain joins TRBV21-1 to TRBJ1-2; the D call of TRBD1 is as the table states it, not checked on the DNA. TRBV21-1 is a recognized pseudogene. The CDR3 consists of 15 residues. The CDR3 is CASPCRSGTGDGYTF. The CDR3 nucleotides are TGTGCCAGTCCTTGCCGCTCCGGGACAGGGGATGGCTACACCTTC.

The sample holds a few counts of this clone. The CDR3 nucleotides are TGTGCCAGCACCACGGACATGAACACTGAAGCTTTCTTT. Translating gives CASTTDMNTEAFF. The V call is TRBV28, the J call TRBJ1-1; the D gene is possibly TRBD1 (5 bases). The CDR3 runs to 13 residues. Germline-derived CDR1 and CDR2 are MDHEN and SYDVKM. V dropped 7 bases and J dropped 0 bases, with 9 bases sitting between them.

This clone has just a few counts. The gene calls are TRBV4-3 and TRBJ2-7, with 10 bases identical to TRBD1. The ends lost 4 bases at V and 3 bases at J; junction bases unmatched: 0. Germline V gene sequence: CDR1 LGHNA, CDR2 YSLEER. This CDR3 contains 13 residues. CDR3 bases: TGCGCCAGCAGCCGGGACAGGGGCTACGAGCAGTACTTC. Amino acid sequence: CASSRDRGYEQYF.

This clone was recorded a few times. The DNA for the CDR3 is TGTGCCAGCAGCTTCCCAGGGACCTACACCGGGGAGCTGTTTTTT. Residues: CASSFPGTYTGELFF. V and J are TRBV7-9 and TRBJ2-2; perhaps D is TRBD1 or TRBD2 (5 bases each). CDR1 and CDR2 (germline): SEHNR, FQNEAQ (reference sequence). The CDR3 runs 15 residues. The V end lost 3 bases, the J end lost 3 bases, and 11 bases lay between the germline ends.

This chain joins TRBV27 and TRBJ2-5, with 8 nucleotides matching TRBD1. CDR1 MNHEY and CDR2 SMNVEV come from the germline V gene (reference sequence). Trimming cost V 5 bases and J 0 bases; bases outside gene matches: 2. The CDR3 runs to 14 residues. The CDR3 DNA reads as TGTGCCAGCAGTAGACAGGGGAACCAAGAGACCCAGTACTTC. Amino acids: CASSRQGNQETQYF.

The J gene is TRBJ1-5, the V gene TRBV25-1, with D possibly TRBD1 on 5 matching bases. Germline loops: CDR1 MGHDK, CDR2 SYGVNS. The CDR3 is 13 amino acids. The germline V and J ends were trimmed by 6 bases and 7 bases, with 13 bases remaining between them. The CDR3 region has the DNA TGTGCCAGCAGGAGGGACTCGGGGCAGCCCCAGCATTTT. Residues: CASRRDSGQPQHF.

This clone appeared a few times. The chain couples TRBV4-2 to TRBJ2-7; D is perhaps TRBD2 (6 bases). The germline CDR1 and CDR2 sequences are LGHNA and YNFKEQ. Deletions cut 3 bases from V and 2 bases from J, with 17 bases between. The CDR3 extends over 16 amino acids. This CDR3 reads CASSQVGVGRTYEQYF. CDR3 DNA sequence: TGTGCCAGCAGCCAGGTCGGGGTCGGGAGAACCTACGAGCAGTACTTC.

This clone was counted between two and nine times. Other DNA sequences in the sample encode the same CDR3. The J gene is TRBJ1-2, the V gene TRBV5-1, with D unresolved. V dropped 0 bases and J dropped 7 bases, with 7 bases sitting between them. CDR3 length: 12 residues. Germline V gene sequence: CDR1 SGHRS, CDR2 YFSETQ. Here the CDR3 reads CASSLDGGGYTF. The CDR3 DNA is TGCGCCAGCAGCTTGGACGGCGGTGGCTACACCTTC.

The genes are TRBV29-1 and TRBJ2-7; D is possibly TRBD1 (5 bases). This CDR3 is built from 14 residues. V gave up 7 bases and J gave up 0 bases, with 16 bases separating them. From germline, CDR1 is SQVTM and CDR2 ANQGSEA. The CDR3 nucleotides read TGCAGCGCCAAAAGCAGGGTAGTCTCCTACGAGCAGTACTTC. Encoded protein: CSAKSRVVSYEQYF.

This clone was detected a few times. The chain joins TRBV5-6 to TRBJ2-1, with TRBD1 as a possible D gene (6 bases). V was trimmed by 3 bases and J by 4 bases, leaving 20 bases between them. Germline values: CDR1 SGHDT, CDR2 YYEEEE. The CDR3 contains 17 residues. CDR3 loop: CASSSPEGVSPYNEQFF. The CDR3, as DNA: TGTGCCAGCAGCTCCCCCGAGGGGGTGTCGCCTTACAATGAGCAGTTCTTC.

The chain has TRBV7-9 and TRBJ2-3, with 7 bases matching TRBD2. Germline values: CDR1 SEHNR, CDR2 FQNEAQ (reference sequence). The CDR3 covers 14 residues. Losses at the gene ends were 5 bases for V and 1 base for J; bases not matched to a gene: 3. CDR3 sequence (DNA): TGTGCCAGCAGCCCAGGGAGGGGCACAGATACGCAGTATTTT. This translates into CASSPGRGTDTQYF. The variable domain in full, completed from reference TRBV7-9 and TRBJ2-3, reads DTGVSQNPRHKITKRGQNVTFRCDPISEHNRLYWYRQTLGQGPEFLTYFQNEAQLEKSRLLSDRFSAERPKGSFSTLEIQRTEQGDSAMYLCASSPGRGTDTQYFGPGTRLTVL.

V usage is TRBV20-1 and J usage is TRBJ2-3; no definite D call. Germline lookup yields CDR1 DFQATT and CDR2 SNEGSKA (reference sequence). The CDR3 has 10 residues. Trimming removed 3 bases from V and 6 bases from J, with 4 bases in between. DNA of the CDR3: TGCAGTGCTAGGCCCGATACGCAGTATTTT. It yields the protein CSARPDTQYF.

This clone was observed a handful of times. The genes are TRBV28 and TRBJ1-1; D perhaps matches TRBD1 (5 bases). Germline CDR1 is MDHEN and CDR2 is SYDVKM. Trimming cost V 8 bases and J 0 bases, with 19 bases left between them. The CDR3 spans 16 residues. CDR3 protein: CASGLPGRSMNTEAFF. CDR3 nucleotide sequence: TGTGCCAGCGGTCTGCCGGGACGGTCAATGAACACTGAAGCTTTCTTT.

This clone was detected a few times. The chain couples TRBV21-1 to TRBJ2-4; the table assigns TRBD1, which was not confirmed against the DNA. TRBV21-1 is classified as a pseudogene. The CDR3 spans 17 residues. The CDR3 loop reads CASSNDSRDRGRNIQYF. In DNA form, the CDR3 reads TGTGCCAGCAGCAATGACTCCCGGGACAGGGGGCGAAACATTCAGTACTTC.

This clone was seen only a few times. Written as DNA, the CDR3 is TGTGCCAGTAGTCAGGTGATGGACACTGAAGCTTTCTTT. Amino acid sequence: CASSQVMDTEAFF. The chain carries TRBV19 and TRBJ1-1; D is unclear. Trimming stripped 5 bases from V and 3 bases from J, with 10 bases between. Germline V gene lookup returns CDR1 LNHDA and CDR2 SQIVND (reference sequence). This CDR3 is 13 amino acids long.

This clone was found a few times. Other DNA sequences within the sample encode an identical CDR3. The genes are TRBV7-2 and TRBJ2-5; D not resolved. Trimming stripped 1 base from V and 2 bases from J, with 5 bases between. From germline, CDR1 is SGHTA and CDR2 FQGNSA. The CDR3 totals 13 residues. This chain's CDR3 is CASSLGDQETQYF. In nucleotides, the CDR3 is TGTGCCAGCAGCTTAGGGGATCAAGAGACCCAGTACTTC. The variable domain in full, with the rest retrieved from reference TRBV7-2 and TRBJ2-5, is GAGVSQSPSNKVTEKGKDVELRCDPISGHTALYWYRQSLGQGLEFLIYFQGNSAPDKSGLPSDRFSAERTGGSVSTLTIQRTQQEDSAVYLCASSLGDQETQYFGPGTRLLVL.

This chain uses TRBV4-3 with TRBJ1-6, with D possibly TRBD1 on 5 matching bases. CDR1 and CDR2 (germline): LGHNA, YSLEER. This CDR3 spans 15 amino acids. V was pared by 4 bases and J by 6 bases, with 13 bases between. CDR3 sequence (DNA): TGCGCCAGCAGCCTCCGTGGGGGTCTTAATTCACCCCTCCACTTT. Translating gives CASSLRGGLNSPLHF.

This clone was seen a handful of times. The J gene is TRBJ2-3, the V gene TRBV25-1; the match to TRBD1 covers 11 bases. The CDR3 runs 14 residues. V was clipped by 6 bases and J by 3 bases; unmatched bases: 2. Germline assignment: CDR1 MGHDK and CDR2 SYGVNS. The CDR3 loop is CASRGQGETDTQYF. The CDR3 nucleotides are TGTGCCAGCAGGGGACAGGGGGAGACAGATACGCAGTATTTT.

The chain combines TRBV4-2 with TRBJ2-5, with D uncertain. The germline V gene has CDR1 LGHNA and CDR2 YNFKEQ. The CDR3 runs 13 residues. V was pared by 4 bases and J by 1 base, with 7 bases between. Written as DNA, the CDR3 is TGTGCCAGCAGCCGGGATGTCCAAGAGACCCAGTACTTC. Translation: CASSRDVQETQYF.

This clone was counted only a few times. The V call is TRBV5-1, the J call TRBJ2-5, with D possibly being TRBD2 (6 bases). The germline CDR1 and CDR2 sequences are SGHRS and YFSETQ. V gave up 1 base and J gave up 5 bases, with 12 bases separating them. The CDR3 is 14 amino acids. This chain's CDR3 is CASSLSSVEETQYF. CDR3 DNA: TGCGCCAGCAGCTTGTCTAGCGTGGAGGAGACCCAGTACTTC.

This clone was recorded a few times. The V call is TRBV4-1, the J call TRBJ2-1; tentative D call: TRBD2 (6 bases). The CDR3 spans 16 residues. Germline CDR1 and CDR2: MGHRA and YSYEKL. Trimming cost V 1 base and J 4 bases, with 14 bases left between them. In DNA, the CDR3 is TGCGCCAGCAGCCAAGGACGACTAGTGGGTTACAATGAGCAGTTCTTC. It specifies CASSQGRLVGYNEQFF.

This clone appeared a few times. The chain has TRBV5-4 and TRBJ2-2; D not certain. The germline gives CDR1 SGHNT, CDR2 YYREEE (reference sequence). V lost 2 bases and J 4 bases, leaving 12 bases between the germline ends. The CDR3 is 15 amino acids. The CDR3 spells CASSLAQTSTGELFF. CDR3 nucleotides: TGTGCCAGCAGCTTAGCACAGACCTCCACCGGGGAGCTGTTTTTT.

This clone was seen more than once but under ten times. This chain links TRBV30 with TRBJ1-4; D might be TRBD1 (5 bases). CDR1 and CDR2 (germline): GTSNPN, SVGIG (reference sequence). This CDR3 comprises 13 residues. The V end was cut by 1 base, the J end by 5 bases, with 8 bases between. CDR3 loop: CAWSEGSNEKLFF. CDR3 DNA sequence: TGTGCCTGGAGTGAGGGGTCGAATGAAAAACTGTTTTTT.

This clone occurred a few times. The chain couples TRBV19 to TRBJ2-5; D may be TRBD1 (5 bases). V gave up 6 bases and J gave up 2 bases, with 7 bases separating them. Germline CDR1 is LNHDA and CDR2 is SQIVND (reference sequence). The CDR3 spans 12 residues. As DNA, the CDR3 is TGTGCCAGTAGCCGACAGCAAGAGACCCAGTACTTC. As protein: CASSRQQETQYF.

Only a few counts were recorded for this clone. V gene TRBV2 combines with J gene TRBJ2-5; no reliable D call. The CDR3 extends over 11 amino acids. Germline CDR1 reads SNHLY; CDR2 reads FYNNEI. The germline V and J ends were trimmed by 9 bases and 5 bases, with 10 bases remaining between them. The chain's CDR3 is CARSTKETQYF. The CDR3 DNA sequence: TGTGCCAGGTCAACGAAGGAGACCCAGTACTTC.

V and J are TRBV9 and TRBJ2-3; TRBD2 matches 13 bases. The CDR3 length is 16 residues. CDR1 SGDLS and CDR2 YYNGEE come from the germline V gene. Trimming took 0 bases from V and 8 from J; bases not matched to a gene: 6. CDR3 amino acids: CASSVAGTSGVSTQYF. The CDR3, as DNA: TGTGCCAGCAGCGTAGCTGGGACTAGCGGGGTCTCTACGCAGTATTTT.